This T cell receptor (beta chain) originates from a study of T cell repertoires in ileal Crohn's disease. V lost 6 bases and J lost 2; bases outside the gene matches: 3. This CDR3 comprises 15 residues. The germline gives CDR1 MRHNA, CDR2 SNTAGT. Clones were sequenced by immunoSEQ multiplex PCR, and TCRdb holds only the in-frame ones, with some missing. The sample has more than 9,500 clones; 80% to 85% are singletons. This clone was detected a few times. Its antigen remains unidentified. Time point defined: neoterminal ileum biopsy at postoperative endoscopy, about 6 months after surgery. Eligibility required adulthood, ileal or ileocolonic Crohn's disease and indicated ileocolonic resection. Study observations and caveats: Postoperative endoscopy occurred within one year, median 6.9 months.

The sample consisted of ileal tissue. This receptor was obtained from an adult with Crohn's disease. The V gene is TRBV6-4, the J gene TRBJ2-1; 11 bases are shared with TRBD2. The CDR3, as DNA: TGTGCCAGCAGCGTACTAGCGGGGGCCTACAATGAGCAGTTCTTC. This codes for CASSVLAGAYNEQFF.